The TCR beta chain described here comes from a study of T cell repertoires in cytomegalovirus infection. Of note for this clonotype: The antigen is not known.

Points from the study as a whole: The study found HLA-C-restricted CMV-specific TCR beta clonotypes dominating the ex vivo response.

Trimming left V 0 bases short and J 9 bases short, with 9 bases between. CDR1 is LGHDT and CDR2 is YNNKEL in the germline V gene (reference sequence). The CDR3 extends over 13 amino acids. TCRdb passed the reads through MiXCR, listing each CDR3 protein once. The sample lists about 60,000 distinct CDR3 sequences; around 33% were seen once. The material sequenced was PBMCs, sequenced either directly or after in vitro stimulation (not recorded which). The TCR originated in a human donor in good health (CMV status not recorded). Some clones in this sample may be carry-over from other donors' samples. The genes are TRBV3-1 and TRBJ1-5; no firm D call. The CDR3 nucleotides are TGTGCCAGCAGCCAAGAACGCCGGGGGCCCCAGCATTTT. Protein sequence: CASSQERRGPQHF.